What follows are 23 T cell receptor beta chains derived from one specimen sequenced in a study of beta chain features in type 1 diabetes. Study-wide points: TCRB CDR3s were moderately but significantly shorter in Type 1 diabetes patients in all four CD4+ subsets.

Their antigen targets remain unknown. The investigators reverse transcribed all of the isolated RNA, so they sequenced expressed TCRB transcripts. TCRdb's table, derived via immunoSEQ multiplex PCR, lists solely in-frame clones and lacks some. Here the sample spans around 250,000 clones, around an eighth being singletons. Sequencing was performed on naive CD4+ T cells from blood. The receptor set was obtained from a young man with type 1 diabetes.

The genes are TRBV7-3 and TRBJ2-1; 12 nucleotides line up with TRBD2. V dropped 10 bases and J dropped 10; count of bases not matched to a gene: 11. The CDR3 length is 14 residues. Germline V lookup: CDR1 SGHTA, CDR2 FQGTGA. The chain's CDR3 is CATGLAGRSKEQFF. Here the CDR3 DNA reads TGTGCCACCGGACTAGCGGGAAGATCAAAGGAGCAGTTCTTC.

V gene TRBV7-2 combines with J gene TRBJ1-4; D unresolved. The CDR3 totals 13 residues. Per the germline V gene, CDR1 is SGHTA and CDR2 is FQGNSA. V lost 2 bases to trimming and J lost 14 bases, with 15 bases between them. In DNA form, the CDR3 reads TGTGCCAGCAGCTTATACAGTTCAGGACTCCTGTTTTTT. It is translated as CASSLYSSGLLFF.

V and J are TRBV19 and TRBJ1-5, with 8 bases lining up with TRBD1. There are 16 residues in the CDR3. J was trimmed by 2 bases and V by 6 bases; bases with no gene match: 9. CDR1 and CDR2 (germline): LNHDA, SQIVND (reference sequence). The CDR3 region is CASSPRGQEGNQPQHF. CDR3 sequence (DNA): TGTGCCAGTAGCCCCAGGGGGCAGGAGGGCAATCAGCCCCAGCATTTT. The variable domain in full, completed from reference TRBV19 and TRBJ1-5, reads DGGITQSPKYLFRKEGQNVTLSCEQNLNHDAMYWYRQDPGQGLRLIYYSQIVNDFQKGDIAEGYSVSREKKESFPLTVTSAQKNPTAFYLCASSPRGQEGNQPQHFGDGTRLSIL.

The sample holds a few counts of this clone. The chain is built from TRBV10-3 and TRBJ2-7, with D tentatively TRBD2 (6 bases). Germline lookup yields CDR1 ENHRY and CDR2 SYGVKD. V was trimmed by 3 bases and J by 3 bases, leaving 15 bases between them. CDR3 size: 15 residues. CDR3 DNA sequence: TGTGCCATCAGTGAAAGGGAAGGACTACACTACGAGCAGTACTTC. It yields the protein CAISEREGLHYEQYF.

In the case of this clone: Other nucleotide sequences from this sample produce the same CDR3. This chain links TRBV2 with TRBJ1-2, with TRBD1 matching over 7 bases. The CDR3 consists of 12 residues. Trimming at V came to 9 bases and at J to 5 bases, leaving 6 bases not matched to a gene. The germline V gene has CDR1 SNHLY and CDR2 FYNNEI. Written as DNA, the CDR3 is TGTGCCAGTCGACAGGGAGGATATGGCTACACCTTC. This sequence encodes CASRQGGYGYTF.

The chain couples TRBV28 to TRBJ2-6; D call uncertain. This CDR3 has 15 residues. Trimming took 6 bases from V and 0 from J, leaving 9 bases between them. Germline values: CDR1 MDHEN, CDR2 SYDVKM. The CDR3 sequence: CASRSPYSGANVLTF. CDR3 bases: TGTGCCAGCAGGTCCCCCTACTCTGGGGCCAACGTCCTGACTTTC.

This clone was counted only a few times. V usage is TRBV5-1 and J usage is TRBJ2-1; 12 bases line up with TRBD2. Germline V gene data show CDR1 as SGHRS and CDR2 as YFSETQ. This CDR3 comprises 15 residues. With V trimmed by 4 bases and J by 6 bases, 5 bases remained unmatched. CDR3 protein: CASSPGLAGVNEQFF. For the CDR3, the DNA is TGCGCCAGCAGCCCGGGACTAGCGGGCGTCAATGAGCAGTTCTTC.

The chain joins TRBV4-3 to TRBJ2-1; 12 bases line up with TRBD2. The CDR3 has 17 amino acids. From germline, CDR1 is LGHNA and CDR2 YSLEER. The junction had 17 bases not matched to a gene; V was cut back by 3 bases and J by 14 bases. As DNA, the CDR3 is TGCGCCAGCAGCCAGGATTTACTAGCGGGAGGCCAAAGCCGAGAGTTCTTC. Translated, it gives CASSQDLLAGGQSREFF.

CDR3 nucleotides: TGTGCCAGCAGTTTTAGCGGGAGGGACTCCTACGAGCAGTACTTC. This encodes CASSFSGRDSYEQYF. The V gene is TRBV28, the J gene TRBJ2-7, with 11 bases aligning to TRBD2. CDR1 and CDR2 (germline): MDHEN, SYDVKM. V dropped 3 bases and J dropped 0; count of bases not matched to a gene: 1. CDR3 length equals 15 residues.

The rearrangement links TRBV6-1 to TRBJ1-4; D remains unclear. CDR3 size: 12 residues. V lost 4 bases and J 11 bases, leaving 11 bases between the germline ends. Germline-derived CDR1 and CDR2 are MNHNS and SASEGT. The CDR3 sequence: CASSAGPEKLFF. CDR3 nucleotides: TGTGCCAGCAGTGCAGGTCCCGAGAAACTGTTTTTT.

The sample holds a few counts of this clone. V gene TRBV5-1 combines with J gene TRBJ2-3; 15 positions match TRBD2. The V gene end was trimmed by 3 bases and the J gene end by 6 bases; junction bases not matched to a gene: 5. The CDR3 is 16 residues long. Per germline, CDR1 SGHRS and CDR2 YFSETQ. The CDR3 DNA reads TGCGCCAGCAGCTCTGGACTAGCGGGAGGGGCGGATACGCAGTATTTT. Translation gives CASSSGLAGGADTQYF.

The genes are TRBV5-1 and TRBJ2-3; a weak D match, TRBD2 (6 bases). Trimming took off 0 bases at V and 4 bases at J, with 9 bases between the two ends. The CDR3 loop spans 14 amino acids. CDR1 and CDR2 from the germline V gene are SGHRS and YFSETQ. The CDR3 nucleotides are TGCGCCAGCAGCTTGGAACTAGCTGCAGATACGCAGTATTTT. It specifies CASSLELAADTQYF. Combining the CDR3 with reference TRBV5-1 and TRBJ2-3 gives the whole variable domain KAGVTQTPRYLIKTRGQQVTLSCSPISGHRSVSWYQQTPGQGLQFLFEYFSETQRNKGNFPGRFSGRQFSNSRSEMNVSTLELGDSALYLCASSLELAADTQYFGPGTRLTVL.

This clone was counted only a few times. The rearrangement links TRBV7-9 to TRBJ1-1; D unclear. The V gene lost 5 bases and the J gene lost 1 base, with 11 bases spanning the gap. Per the germline V gene, CDR1 is SEHNR and CDR2 is FQNEAQ (reference sequence). The CDR3 loop spans 14 amino acids. CDR3 in amino acids: CASSPRTGNTEAFF. In nucleotides, the CDR3 is TGTGCCAGCAGCCCACGAACGGGGAACACTGAAGCTTTCTTT.

The chain carries TRBV5-1 and TRBJ2-2, with D possibly TRBD1 on 6 matching bases. CDR3 size: 16 residues. Per the germline V gene, CDR1 is SGHRS and CDR2 is YFSETQ. Trimming removed 4 bases at V and 3 bases at J, with 16 bases between. CDR3 sequence (DNA): TGCGCCAGCAGCCCCGATTGGGCAGGGGACACCGGGGAGCTGTTTTTT. Translated, it gives CASSPDWAGDTGELFF.

This sequence joins TRBV5-4 and TRBJ1-1; 10 bases agree with TRBD1. Trimming removed 4 bases from V and 0 bases from J; junction bases left unmatched: 6. Germline V gene lookup returns CDR1 SGHNT and CDR2 YYREEE (reference sequence). The CDR3 length is 16 residues. CDR3 amino acids: CASSPDRGVMNTEAFF. The CDR3 coding sequence is TGTGCCAGCAGCCCGGACAGGGGGGTGATGAACACTGAAGCTTTCTTT.

This clone was counted between two and nine times. The chain has TRBV5-1 and TRBJ2-3; 8 bases fit TRBD2. With 4 bases clipped from V and 5 bases from J, the junction kept 9 bases outside the gene matches. Germline CDR1 is SGHRS and CDR2 is YFSETQ. This CDR3 region has 15 residues. The CDR3 here is CASSKLAGREDTQYF. CDR3 sequence (DNA): TGCGCCAGCAGCAAATTAGCGGGACGGGAAGATACGCAGTATTTT. Drawing the rest from reference TRBV5-1 and TRBJ2-3, the complete variable domain is KAGVTQTPRYLIKTRGQQVTLSCSPISGHRSVSWYQQTPGQGLQFLFEYFSETQRNKGNFPGRFSGRQFSNSRSEMNVSTLELGDSALYLCASSKLAGREDTQYFGPGTRLTVL.

This clone was recorded a few times. The V call is TRBV4-1, the J call TRBJ2-3; D is unclear. The CDR3 is 13 amino acids. Germline V gives CDR1 MGHRA, CDR2 YSYEKL. Trimming pared 8 bases from V and 0 bases from J, leaving 9 bases between. The CDR3 DNA is TGCGCCAGCGGTCTAGGTAGCACAGATACGCAGTATTTT. Translated, it gives CASGLGSTDTQYF.

The chain carries TRBV28 and TRBJ2-4, with 11 nucleotides matching TRBD1. CDR3 length: 16 residues. Germline V gene data show CDR1 as MDHEN and CDR2 as SYDVKM. Unmatched junction bases numbered 7, after V lost 4 bases and J lost 5 bases. CDR3 protein: CASSSNPGQGENIQYF. Written as DNA, the CDR3 is TGTGCCAGCAGTTCCAATCCGGGACAGGGGGAAAACATTCAGTACTTC.

In this sample, this clone turned up a few times. This rearrangement joins TRBV11-3 to TRBJ2-1; 9 nucleotides agree with TRBD2. J gave up 4 bases and V 0 bases, and 1 base lay outside the gene matches. There are 15 residues in the CDR3. Germline lookup yields CDR1 SGHNT and CDR2 YENEEA. The DNA of the CDR3 is TGTGCCAGCAGCTTAGAAGCGGGAGGATACAATGAGCAGTTCTTC. Amino acids: CASSLEAGGYNEQFF.

The chain carries TRBV9 and TRBJ2-7; D uncertain. The germline V and J ends were trimmed by 3 bases and 0 bases, with 10 bases remaining between them. This CDR3 has 14 amino acids. CDR1 is SGDLS and CDR2 is YYNGEE in the germline V gene. CDR3 sequence: CASSASLSSYEQYF. Here the CDR3 DNA reads TGTGCCAGCAGCGCGTCTCTCAGCTCCTACGAGCAGTACTTC.

About this clone: The sample contains more than one DNA sequence encoding this CDR3. The rearrangement joins TRBV28 to TRBJ2-7; D gene ambiguous. From germline, CDR1 is MDHEN and CDR2 SYDVKM. The CDR3 has 12 residues. Trimming left V 1 base short and J 3 bases short, with 4 bases between. The CDR3, as DNA: TGTGCCAGCAGTTTATACAGCTACGAGCAGTACTTC. Translated: CASSLYSYEQYF.

V usage is TRBV29-1 and J usage is TRBJ2-7, with D tentatively TRBD2 (6 bases). V was trimmed by 1 base and J by 2 bases, leaving 18 bases between them. The CDR3 sequence is 16 residues long. Per germline, CDR1 SQVTM and CDR2 ANQGSEA. The chain's CDR3 is CSVEAEGGKWAYEQYF. The CDR3 DNA sequence: TGCAGCGTTGAAGCCGAAGGAGGGAAGTGGGCCTACGAGCAGTACTTC.

The table lists this clone with a few counts. The chain employs TRBV19 and TRBJ1-5; possible D gene TRBD1, 6 bases. Looked up from germline, CDR1 is LNHDA and CDR2 is SQIVND (reference sequence). Deletions cut 5 bases from V and 6 bases from J, with 11 bases between. CDR3 length equals 13 residues. CDR3 sequence (DNA): TGTGCCAGTAGTTACGGCAGGGGTCAGCCCCAGCATTTT. As protein: CASSYGRGQPQHF.